A single T cell receptor (beta chain) is shown here with its context. The V and J ends lost 0 bases and 10 bases respectively, with 16 bases between them. CDR1 SGHDN and CDR2 FVKESK come from the germline V gene. CDR3 length: 15 amino acids. Original analysis: Nucleated cell counts were estimated from reference gene primer amplification. Assay used: immunoSEQ multiplex PCR; TCRdb lists only in-frame clones, some missing. V, J and clone size are taken as reported in that table, and D and trimming were inferred from the DNA itself. The sample includes about 290,000 clones, 70% to 90% of them seen just once. These data are taken from a study of blood T cell repertoires in COVID-19. Overall study context: Italy, Spain and the United States were the sources of the convalescent and acute COVID-19 samples.

This rearrangement joins TRBV14 to TRBJ2-1; a weak D match, TRBD1 (6 bases). The material sequenced was peripheral blood. This sequence was found in a woman aged 45 to 65 with active or convalescent COVID-19. CDR3 sequence: CASSQDEVVGGEQFF. CDR3 in DNA: TGTGCCAGCAGCCAAGACGAGGTTGTAGGGGGAGAGCAGTTCTTC. The full variable domain, with the rest looked up from reference TRBV14 and TRBJ2-1, is EAGVTQFPSHSVIEKGQTVTLRCDPISGHDNLYWYRRVMGKEIKFLLHFVKESKQDESGMPNNRFLAERTGGTYSTLKVQPAELEDSGVYFCASSQDEVVGGEQFFGPGTRLTVL.